This T cell receptor beta chain was identified in a study of cytomegalovirus exposure and HLA in healthy donors. Study summary: Within the Caucasian-associated ancestry cluster were roughly 82% of the approximately 400 genotyped donors.

Study results and caveats: Diagnosis of cytomegalovirus status made by the classifier reportedly showed high specificity and sensitivity. Later analysis indicated greater clonal expansion among HLA-associated TCR beta chains than among equally common other chains. Researchers reported in a later analysis that a missense DCLRE1C variant was tied to TCR beta V- and J-gene trimming.

Concerning this clone itself: The antigen remains unidentified.

The PCR employed 60 Vbeta primers together with 13 Jbeta primers. Using immunoSEQ multiplex PCR, the repertoire was profiled, and TCRdb retains in-frame clones only, with some absent. The sample includes approximately 150,000 clones, around 83% seen only once; the top ten take over 2%. Germline V gene sequence: CDR1 LNHDA, CDR2 SQIVND (reference sequence). Between the trimmed V and J ends, which lost 7 bases and 1 base, there was a span of 20 bases. CDR3 length: 17 amino acids. The receptor was isolated from a man aged 30 to 39 in good health and CMV-seropositive. This chain joins TRBV19 and TRBJ1-5; D perhaps matches TRBD1 (5 bases). Sequenced input: PBMCs. The CDR3 region is CASMGGRVVTSNQPQHF. The CDR3 DNA reads as TGTGCCAGTATGGGGGGGAGAGTCGTAACCAGCAATCAGCCCCAGCATTTT.